This T cell receptor (beta chain) stems from a study of CD8 T cells in ankylosing spondylitis. Overall study findings and caveats: Reportedly, significant enrichment of disease-linked clones occurred in matched ankylosing spondylitis synovial fluid.

This clonotype came up a few times. Its antigen is still unknown. CDR3 length equals 14 residues. V lost 3 bases, J lost 2 bases, and 8 bases lay in between. Looked up from germline, CDR1 is SEHNR and CDR2 is FQNEAQ (reference sequence). Each CDR3 protein gets one entry after TCRdb re-called the 5' RACE reads with MiXCR. The table lists about 360,000 distinct CDR3 sequences, roughly 20% of them singletons, with around 14% in the top ten. The sequence came from a male donor with ankylosing spondylitis or in good health (not recorded which). This rearrangement joins TRBV7-9 to TRBJ2-1; D is possibly TRBD1 (6 bases). The sample consisted of blood, either unsorted or a sorted T cell fraction (not recorded which). This chain's CDR3 is CASSFRTAYNEQFF. The CDR3 DNA sequence: TGTGCCAGCAGCTTCAGGACAGCCTACAATGAGCAGTTCTTC.